This is a list of T cell receptor beta chains from one sample in a study of T cell responses to AZD1222 COVID-19 vaccine. The table came from immunoSEQ multiplex PCR; TCRdb's copy has only in-frame clones and leaves some out. The sample includes 110,000 to 150,000 clones, 92% seen only once; the top ten take around 3.3%. Specimen: peripheral blood, collected 28 days after the second AZD1222 dose. The receptor source for this set is an adult who received the AZD1222 COVID-19 vaccine. CDR3s include the opening cysteine and the closing phenylalanine or tryptophan. The D gene is left open where the match is weak. Rows give clone size only sometimes, using once, few, many, or a class for an expanded clone.

v_gene	abundance	d_gene	j_gene	CDR3aa	CDR3nt
TRBV11-2	NA	NA	TRBJ2-1	CASSLAGLRSSYNEQFF	TGTGCCAGCAGCTTAGCCGGGCTAAGGAGCTCCTACAATGAGCAGTTCTTC
TRBV11-2	NA	TRBD2	TRBJ2-1	CASRGASGRNAVTYNEQFF	TGTGCCAGCAGGGGGGCTAGCGGGAGAAATGCGGTAACCTACAATGAGCAGTTCTTC
TRBV3-1/TRBV3-2	NA	NA	TRBJ1-6	CASSPGQQYNSPLHF	TGTGCCAGCAGCCCAGGACAGCAGTACAATTCACCCCTCCACTTT
TRBV7-2	NA	NA	TRBJ2-6	CASSTLLLSGANVLTF	TGTGCCAGCAGCACCTTACTCCTCTCTGGGGCCAACGTCCTGACTTTC
TRBV10-3	NA	NA	TRBJ1-5	CAISGRDGNQPQHF	TGTGCCATCAGTGGACGGGATGGCAATCAGCCCCAGCATTTT
TRBV4-3	NA	NA	TRBJ2-7	CASSQAASYEQYF	TGCGCCAGCAGCCAAGCTGCGTCCTACGAGCAGTACTTC
TRBV19	NA	TRBD1	TRBJ2-6	CASRDRTGGPVSGANVLTF	TGTGCCAGTAGGGACAGGACAGGGGGCCCAGTCTCTGGGGCCAACGTCCTGACTTTC
TRBV5-1	NA	NA	TRBJ2-2	CASSQKAGANTGELFF	TGCGCCAGCAGCCAAAAGGCAGGGGCCAACACCGGGGAGCTGTTTTTT
TRBV5-1	NA	NA	TRBJ1-6	CASSLGHSNSPLHF	TGCGCCAGCAGCTTAGGACACAGTAATTCACCCCTCCACTTT
TRBV15	NA	NA	TRBJ1-4	CATSRDRAVTTNEKLFF	TGTGCCACCAGCAGAGATCGGGCGGTAACAACTAATGAAAAACTGTTTTTT
TRBV19	NA	NA	TRBJ2-5	CASSPAQETQYF	TGTGCCAGTAGTCCCGCGCAAGAGACCCAGTACTTC
TRBV4-1	few	NA	TRBJ2-1	CASSQDEYGRGQFF	TGCGCCAGCAGCCAAGATGAGTACGGGAGAGGGCAGTTCTTC
TRBV27	NA	NA	TRBJ1-6	CASSLVDRAPLHF	TGTGCCAGCAGTTTGGTTGATAGGGCACCCCTCCACTTT
TRBV30	NA	TRBD1	TRBJ2-1	CAWTWTGLGQFF	TGTGCCTGGACGTGGACAGGGTTAGGGCAGTTCTTC
TRBV5-1	NA	NA	TRBJ1-1	CASSPSAPSTEAFF	TGCGCCAGCAGCCCCTCGGCCCCGTCCACTGAAGCTTTCTTT
TRBV28	NA	NA	TRBJ2-3	CASSSDISTDTQYF	TGTGCCAGCAGTTCCGATATCAGCACAGATACGCAGTATTTT